This T cell receptor (beta chain) emerged from a study of tumor-infiltrating lymphocytes in primary liver carcinoma. Study-wide points: Tumor region pairs showed greater overlap than either tumor-adjacent or tumor-blood pairs did.

TCR beta cDNA came from approximately 540 ng total RNA, primed with a constant-region primer. Three rounds of nested multiplex PCR with slightly modified ARM-PCR produced TCR beta libraries. The first two PCR rounds used TRBV1-TRBV30 primers with a Cbeta primer, 10 cycles each. TCRdb re-analysed the multiplex PCR reads in MiXCR, keeping a single row per CDR3 protein. This sample yields about 320,000 distinct CDR3 sequences, of which over 55% are seen a single time; roughly 8.9% belongs to the top ten. Unsorted whole blood supplied the RNA, and germline DNA was extracted too. About 3.7 milliliters of peripheral blood were drawn presurgically. Per germline, CDR1 LGHNA and CDR2 YSLEER. V shed 0 bases and J shed 11 bases, with 14 bases lying between them. There are 14 residues in the CDR3. Many counts were recorded for this clonotype. The antigen remains unidentified.

The sample was peripheral blood. The receptor was derived from a man in his forties with primary liver carcinoma and hepatitis B virus infection. This rearrangement joins TRBV4-3 to TRBJ2-1; TRBD2 is a possible D gene (5 bases). This CDR3 reads CASSQDSRTSKQFF. The CDR3 bases are TGCGCCAGCAGCCAAGATTCTCGGACTTCCAAGCAGTTCTTC.